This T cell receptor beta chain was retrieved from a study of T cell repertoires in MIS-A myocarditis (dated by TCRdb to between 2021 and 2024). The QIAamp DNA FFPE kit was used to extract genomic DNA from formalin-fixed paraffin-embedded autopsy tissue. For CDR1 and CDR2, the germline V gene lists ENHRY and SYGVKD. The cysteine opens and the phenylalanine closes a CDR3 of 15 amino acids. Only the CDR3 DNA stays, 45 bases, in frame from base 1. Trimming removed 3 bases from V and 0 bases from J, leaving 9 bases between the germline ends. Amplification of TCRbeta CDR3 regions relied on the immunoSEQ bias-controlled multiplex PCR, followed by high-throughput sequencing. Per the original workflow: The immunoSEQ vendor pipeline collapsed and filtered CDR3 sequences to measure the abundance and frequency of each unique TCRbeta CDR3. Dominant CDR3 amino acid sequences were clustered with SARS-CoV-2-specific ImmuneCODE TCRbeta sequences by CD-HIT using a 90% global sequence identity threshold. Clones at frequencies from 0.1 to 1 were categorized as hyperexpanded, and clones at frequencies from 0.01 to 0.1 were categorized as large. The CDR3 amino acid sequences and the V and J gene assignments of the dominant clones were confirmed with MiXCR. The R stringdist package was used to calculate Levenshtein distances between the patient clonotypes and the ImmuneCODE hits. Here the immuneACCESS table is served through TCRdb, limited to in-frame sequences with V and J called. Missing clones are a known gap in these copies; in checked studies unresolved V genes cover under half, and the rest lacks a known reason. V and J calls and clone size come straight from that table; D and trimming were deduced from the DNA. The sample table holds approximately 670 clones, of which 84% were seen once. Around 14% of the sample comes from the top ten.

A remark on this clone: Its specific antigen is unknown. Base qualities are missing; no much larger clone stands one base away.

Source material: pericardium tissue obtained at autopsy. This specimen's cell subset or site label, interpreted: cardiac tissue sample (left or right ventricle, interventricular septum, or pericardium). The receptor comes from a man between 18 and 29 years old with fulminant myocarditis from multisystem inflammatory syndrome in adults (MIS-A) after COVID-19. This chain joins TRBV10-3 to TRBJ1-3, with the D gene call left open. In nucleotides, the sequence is TGTGCCATCAGTGAAAGTCCTAGCTCTGGAAACACCATATATTTT. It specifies CAISESPSSGNTIYF.